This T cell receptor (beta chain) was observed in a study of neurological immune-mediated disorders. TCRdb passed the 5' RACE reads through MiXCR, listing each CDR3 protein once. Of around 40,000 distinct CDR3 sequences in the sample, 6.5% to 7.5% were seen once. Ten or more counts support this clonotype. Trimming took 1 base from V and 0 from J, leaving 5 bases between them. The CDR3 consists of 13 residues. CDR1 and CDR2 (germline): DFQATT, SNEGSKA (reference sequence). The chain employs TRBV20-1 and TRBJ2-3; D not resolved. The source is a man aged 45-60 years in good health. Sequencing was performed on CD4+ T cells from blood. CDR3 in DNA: TGCAGTGCTAGAGCACAAAGCACAGATACGCAGTATTTT. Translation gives CSARAQSTDTQYF.